The 7 T cell receptor beta chains in this list originate from one sample, sequenced in a study of blood T cell repertoires in COVID-19. Here immunoSEQ multiplex PCR was the method, and the copy in TCRdb shows in-frame clones only, minus some. The table lists about 60,000 clones, 55% to 80% of them singletons. Sequences were obtained from peripheral blood. These receptors originate from a woman aged 70-85 years with COVID-19, enrolled during active disease.

V gene TRBV7-6 combines with J gene TRBJ2-1; TRBD1 matches at 10 bases. V shed 4 bases, J shed 7 bases, and the junction held 13 bases outside the gene matches. This CDR3 has 17 amino acids. CDR1 and CDR2 from the germline V gene are SGHVS and FNYEAQ. CDR3: CASSSEPGTGAGNEQFF. The CDR3 DNA is TGTGCCAGCAGCTCCGAACCCGGGACAGGGGCTGGAAATGAGCAGTTCTTC.

The chain has TRBV5-5 and TRBJ2-2; no definite D call. V was shortened by 0 bases and J by 0 bases, with 9 bases between the two germline ends. CDR1 and CDR2 (germline): SGHKS, YYEKEE (reference sequence). CDR3 length equals 16 residues. The CDR3: CASSLGPSPNTGELFF. DNA of the CDR3: TGTGCCAGCAGCTTGGGGCCCTCCCCGAACACCGGGGAGCTGTTTTTT.

The chain has TRBV15 and TRBJ1-2, with 7 nucleotides matching TRBD1. V was pared by 5 bases and J by 7 bases, with 13 bases of the junction left unmatched. Germline CDR1 and CDR2: LNHNV and YYDKDF (reference sequence). The CDR3 is 15 amino acids. The CDR3 here is CATSPPPQGFGGYTF. CDR3 in DNA: TGTGCCACCAGCCCTCCTCCACAGGGGTTCGGTGGCTACACCTTC.

The chain combines TRBV6-6 with TRBJ1-4; 7 positions match TRBD1. The CDR3 runs to 13 residues. J was trimmed by 8 bases and V by 7 bases; bases with no gene match: 7. Germline CDR1 MNHNY, CDR2 SVGAGI (reference sequence). CDR3 nucleotide sequence: TGTGCCAGCATCAACCTACAGGGGGAAAAACTGTTTTTT. It codes for CASINLQGEKLFF.

The chain uses TRBV3-1 (or the pseudogene TRBV3-2) and TRBJ2-1, with 10 bases fitting TRBD2. This CDR3 comprises 14 residues. The J segment lost 8 bases and the V segment lost 4 bases, leaving 5 bases of the junction unmatched. Germline assignment: CDR1 LGHDT and CDR2 YNNKEL (reference sequence). The CDR3 region has the DNA TGTGCCAGCAGCCGACGGACTAGCGGAGATGAGCAGTTCTTC. This translates into CASSRRTSGDEQFF.

In its sample, this clone was seen once. The rearrangement joins TRBV3-1 (or the pseudogene TRBV3-2) to TRBJ2-1; D possibly corresponds to TRBD2 (6 bases). Trimming removed 1 base from V and 9 bases from J, with 16 bases in between. Per germline, CDR1 LGHDT and CDR2 YNNKEL (reference sequence). The CDR3 contains 15 residues. CDR3 DNA: TGTGCCAGCAGCCAAGGGTGGGCGGGAAGTGTTGAGCAGTTCTTC. This translates into CASSQGWAGSVEQFF.

By sample fraction, this clone is medium-sized. The rearrangement joins TRBV12-3 or TRBV12-4 to TRBJ1-1; D is perhaps TRBD1 (5 bases). V was cut by 3 bases and J by 0 bases, with 5 bases left in between. The CDR3 has 13 residues. CDR3 sequence (DNA): TGTGCCAGCAGTTTCAGGGTGAACACTGAAGCTTTCTTT. Protein sequence: CASSFRVNTEAFF.